These 20 T cell receptor beta chains originate from one sample sequenced in a study of blood T cell repertoires in COVID-19. TCRdb's copy holds only in-frame clones and misses some; the assay was immunoSEQ multiplex PCR. The sample holds roughly 200,000 clones, 70% to 90% seen once. Sequencing was carried out using peripheral blood. These receptors all come from a woman of 80 years or more with acute or convalescent COVID-19.

V is TRBV12-3 or TRBV12-4 and J is TRBJ1-1; 7 nucleotides agree with TRBD1. The CDR3 is 11 residues long. Trimming removed 2 bases from V and 10 bases from J; junction bases left unmatched: 1. CDR3 in amino acids: CASSLSGGAFF. CDR3 nucleotide sequence: TGTGCCAGCAGTTTATCAGGGGGAGCTTTCTTT.

This chain connects TRBV10-3 to TRBJ2-2, with 8 bases fitting TRBD1. The J segment lost 5 bases and the V segment lost 1 base, leaving 6 bases of the junction unmatched. CDR1 is ENHRY and CDR2 is SYGVKD in the germline V gene. The CDR3 covers 16 residues. CDR3 region: CAISEFTGGTTGELFF. The CDR3 DNA sequence: TGTGCCATCAGTGAGTTTACAGGGGGTACAACCGGGGAGCTGTTTTTT.

The chain links TRBV24-1 to TRBJ2-7, with D possibly TRBD2 on 6 matching bases. The CDR3 runs to 13 residues. Trimming stripped 2 bases from V and 7 bases from J, with 11 bases between. Germline V gene data show CDR1 as KGHDR and CDR2 as SFDVKD. The DNA of the CDR3 is TGTGCCACCAGTGATTCCGGGGGTCTGGAGCAGTACTTC. Its translation is CATSDSGGLEQYF.

The rearrangement links TRBV28 to TRBJ1-2, with TRBD1 as a possible D gene (6 bases). This CDR3 contains 16 residues. Trimming removed 2 bases from V and 6 bases from J, with 19 bases in between. Germline V CDR1 and CDR2: MDHEN, SYDVKM. CDR3 in DNA: TGTGCCAGCAGTTTAACTCAAAAACAGGGAATTAATGGCTACACCTTC. It is translated as CASSLTQKQGINGYTF.

For the CDR3, the DNA is TGTGCCAGCAGTTTCCCCGGCGGGAATGAGCAGTTCTTC. Amino acid sequence: CASSFPGGNEQFF. The rearrangement uses TRBV28 and TRBJ2-1; D may be TRBD2 (5 bases). This CDR3 has 13 residues. Trimming pared 3 bases from V and 7 bases from J, leaving 10 bases between. Germline CDR1 reads MDHEN; CDR2 reads SYDVKM.

This clone showed up just a few times. This chain uses TRBV6-5 with TRBJ1-2; no clear D. Germline V lookup: CDR1 MNHEY, CDR2 SVGAGI. The CDR3 length is 14 residues. V was pared by 6 bases and J by 4 bases, with 15 bases between. CDR3 bases: TGTGCCAGCAGCCGGACTGAGGTTGGCTATGGCTACACCTTC. Translated, it gives CASSRTEVGYGYTF.

In this sample, this clone turned up a few times. The chain is built from TRBV6-5 and TRBJ2-7; 11 positions agree with TRBD2. There are 15 residues in the CDR3. Germline V gene sequence: CDR1 MNHEY, CDR2 SVGAGI. The trim removed 4 bases at V and 2 bases at J, leaving 4 bases unmatched. The CDR3 region is CASSWGTSGTYEQYF. For the CDR3, the DNA is TGTGCCAGCAGTTGGGGGACTAGCGGAACCTACGAGCAGTACTTC.

This rearrangement joins TRBV18 to TRBJ1-2, with D perhaps TRBD1 (6 bases). This CDR3 contains 14 residues. Germline-derived CDR1 and CDR2 are KGHSH and LQKENI. The V and J ends lost 0 bases and 7 bases respectively, with 12 bases between them. The CDR3 DNA follows: TGTGCCAGCTCACCACCACAGGGAATCGGTGGCTACACCTTC. Protein product: CASSPPQGIGGYTF.

The gene calls are TRBV18 and TRBJ1-2; no firm D call. Germline CDR1 and CDR2: KGHSH and LQKENI. The CDR3 runs to 14 residues. Between the trimmed V and J ends, which lost 2 bases and 1 base, there was a span of 8 bases. The CDR3: CASSPSLSNYGYTF. CDR3 coding DNA: TGTGCCAGCTCACCAAGTCTGAGTAACTATGGCTACACCTTC.

This sequence joins TRBV24-1 and TRBJ1-1; 10 positions agree with TRBD1. The CDR3 is 15 residues long. Germline lookup yields CDR1 KGHDR and CDR2 SFDVKD. V gave up 3 bases and J gave up 10 bases; unmatched junction bases: 10. CDR3 residues: CATSDLPRDRGAAFF. CDR3 nucleotides: TGTGCCACCAGTGATCTCCCGCGGGACAGGGGAGCAGCTTTCTTT.

The chain carries TRBV21-1 and TRBJ2-2; the table calls TRBD1, which could not be checked here. TRBV21-1 is an annotated pseudogene. CDR3 size: 15 residues. CDR3 in DNA: TGTGCCAGCAAAGATTCAGGGACAAACACCGGGGAGCTGTTTTTT. Translated: CASKDSGTNTGELFF.

V and J are TRBV4-3 and TRBJ2-2, with D tentatively TRBD2 (6 bases). Germline-derived CDR1 and CDR2 are LGHNA and YSLEER. CDR3 length: 17 residues. V was clipped by 1 base and J by 0 bases, with 12 bases between them. The CDR3 sequence is CASSQVRGSSNTGELFF. The CDR3 DNA sequence: TGCGCCAGCAGCCAAGTTCGGGGGAGTTCGAACACCGGGGAGCTGTTTTTT.

The chain is built from TRBV6-6 and TRBJ2-3; TRBD2 is a possible D gene (6 bases). The CDR3 totals 14 residues. Trimming cost V 6 bases and J 2 bases, with 12 bases left between them. The germline CDR1 and CDR2 sequences are MNHNY and SVGAGI (reference sequence). The CDR3 DNA is TGTGCCAGCAGCATCGGACTACCCACAGATACGCAGTATTTT. It yields the protein CASSIGLPTDTQYF.

The chain recombines TRBV9 with TRBJ1-2; D might be TRBD1 (6 bases). V was clipped by 0 bases and J by 8 bases, with 14 bases between them. The CDR3 is 14 residues long. CDR1 and CDR2 (germline): SGDLS, YYNGEE. The DNA of the CDR3 is TGTGCCAGCAGCGTAGGATGGGGGCTGGAGGGCTACACCTTC. Translated, it gives CASSVGWGLEGYTF.

The chain is built from TRBV3-1 (or the pseudogene TRBV3-2) and TRBJ2-1, with D possibly being TRBD1 (6 bases). The ends were cut back, 6 bases at V and 7 bases at J, with 19 bases in the middle. Germline V gene lookup returns CDR1 LGHDT and CDR2 YNNKEL (reference sequence). The length of the CDR3 is 15 residues. The CDR3 nucleotides read TGTGCCAGCAGACAGGACGGCCCGGGGACAAATGAGCAGTTCTTC. This sequence encodes CASRQDGPGTNEQFF.

The chain carries TRBV19 and TRBJ1-5, with 12 bases aligning to TRBD1. The CDR3 has 14 amino acids. V was pared by 9 bases and J by 6 bases, with 6 bases of the junction left unmatched. Germline V gene data show CDR1 as LNHDA and CDR2 as SQIVND (reference sequence). The CDR3 DNA is TGTGCCAGCATCGGGACAGGGGGCCGTCAGCCCCAGCATTTT. This gives the protein CASIGTGGRQPQHF.

This clone has just a few counts. V is TRBV6-5 and J is TRBJ2-3, with 12 positions matching TRBD2. This CDR3 is built from 14 residues. The V gene end was trimmed by 9 bases and the J gene end by 0 bases; junction bases not matched to a gene: 1. The V gene's germline CDR1 is MNHEY and CDR2 SVGAGI. The CDR3 protein is CASGLAGSTDTQYF. For the CDR3, the DNA is TGTGCCAGTGGACTAGCGGGGAGCACAGATACGCAGTATTTT.

This clone was counted a few times. The V gene is TRBV28, the J gene TRBJ2-3; a possible D gene is TRBD1 (5 bases). Germline V gene sequence: CDR1 MDHEN, CDR2 SYDVKM. The CDR3 runs 17 residues. V shed 5 bases and J shed 1 base, with 19 bases lying between them. The CDR3 sequence: CASSRDGPTRGTDTQYF. The CDR3 region has the DNA TGTGCCAGCAGTCGAGATGGACCCACCAGGGGCACAGATACGCAGTATTTT.

The V call is TRBV9, the J call TRBJ1-2, with D tentatively TRBD1 (6 bases). The germline V gene has CDR1 SGDLS and CDR2 YYNGEE. Trimming left V 3 bases short and J 5 bases short, with 17 bases between. This CDR3 is 15 amino acids long. CDR3 nucleotide sequence: TGTGCCAGCAGCGCGAGGGGGAGCCAAGGGTATGGCTACACCTTC. As protein: CASSARGSQGYGYTF.

The chain combines TRBV5-6 with TRBJ2-3; possible D gene TRBD2, 6 bases. The CDR3 length is 15 residues. V shed 5 bases and J shed 2 bases, with 15 bases lying between them. CDR1 is SGHDT, CDR2 YYEEEE, per germline. CDR3 residues: CASREGGGITDTQYF. As DNA, the CDR3 is TGTGCCAGCAGGGAAGGCGGAGGGATCACAGATACGCAGTATTTT.